This passage covers 17 T cell receptor beta chains from one sample sequenced in a study of blood T cell repertoires in COVID-19. Profiling relied on immunoSEQ multiplex PCR, and the TCRdb table lists in-frame clones only, not all of them. The repertoire includes a few hundred thousand clones, roughly 87% of them detected once, and 2.5% to 3% sits in the top ten. The sequencing input was PBMCs or T cells enriched from blood (not recorded which). The receptors here all came from a woman in her thirties who had recovered from COVID-19.

This sequence joins TRBV3-1 (or the pseudogene TRBV3-2) and TRBJ2-5; the match to TRBD2 covers 9 bases. The V and J ends lost 4 bases and 4 bases, in that order; junction bases with no gene match: 7. CDR3 length: 15 amino acids. CDR1 is LGHDT and CDR2 is YNNKEL in the germline V gene (reference sequence). For the CDR3, the DNA is TGTGCCAGCAGCCTTCGGCGGGGGGGCATAGAGACCCAGTACTTC. It encodes CASSLRRGGIETQYF.

This chain links TRBV2 with TRBJ2-1, with 8 nucleotides matching TRBD1. With 7 bases clipped from V and 4 bases from J, the junction kept 6 bases outside the gene matches. This CDR3 has 14 amino acids. The germline gives CDR1 SNHLY, CDR2 FYNNEI. The CDR3 is CASTGQGPYNEQFF. DNA for the CDR3: TGTGCCAGCACCGGACAGGGACCTTACAATGAGCAGTTCTTC.

This chain links TRBV3-1 (or the pseudogene TRBV3-2) with TRBJ2-1; 9 nucleotides match TRBD2. Trimming cost V 3 bases and J 0 bases; bases outside gene matches: 3. This CDR3 region has 16 residues. Germline CDR1 LGHDT, CDR2 YNNKEL (reference sequence). This CDR3 reads CASSHLSGSSYNEQFF. DNA for the CDR3: TGTGCCAGCAGCCACCTTAGCGGGAGCTCCTACAATGAGCAGTTCTTC.

This chain connects TRBV6-5 to TRBJ2-3; tentative D call: TRBD1 (5 bases). Trimming shortened V by 6 bases and J by 3 bases, and 13 bases separated the two germline ends. CDR3 size: 14 residues. Germline-derived CDR1 and CDR2 are MNHEY and SVGAGI. The DNA for the CDR3 is TGTGCCAGCAGCCCAGGGATGTGGACAGATACGCAGTATTTT. The encoded protein is CASSPGMWTDTQYF.

The rearrangement links TRBV2 to TRBJ1-6; D not certain. The ends were cut back, 3 bases at V and 7 bases at J, with 7 bases in the middle. The CDR3 is made up of 13 amino acids. In germline, CDR1 is SNHLY, CDR2 FYNNEI. CDR3 residues: CASSDWRNSPLHF. CDR3 coding DNA: TGTGCCAGCAGTGATTGGAGGAATTCACCCCTCCACTTT.

V and J are TRBV27 and TRBJ2-7; no definite D call. CDR3 length equals 13 residues. V lost 4 bases, J lost 5 bases, and 12 bases lay in between. Germline V lookup: CDR1 MNHEY, CDR2 SMNVEV (reference sequence). CDR3 region: CASSSLGLNEQYF. The CDR3 DNA is TGTGCCAGCAGTTCCCTAGGTTTAAACGAGCAGTACTTC.

This chain links TRBV2 with TRBJ2-7; perhaps TRBD1 as D (6 bases). The V and J ends lost 6 bases and 3 bases respectively, with 18 bases between them. Looked up from germline, CDR1 is SNHLY and CDR2 is FYNNEI. The CDR3 sequence is 15 residues long. The CDR3 protein is CASRKSIGQIYEQYF. The CDR3, as DNA: TGTGCCAGCAGAAAAAGTATAGGACAGATCTACGAGCAGTACTTC.

The rearrangement joins TRBV25-1 to TRBJ1-5; D might be TRBD1 (6 bases). Trimming removed 1 base from V and 7 bases from J, with 20 bases in between. The CDR3 has 17 residues. CDR1 MGHDK and CDR2 SYGVNS come from the germline V gene. CDR3 bases: TGTGCCAGCAGTGAATCACGGACAGCGGGAGACGGCCAGCCCCAGCATTTT. Translating gives CASSESRTAGDGQPQHF.

In regard to this clone: Other nucleotide sequences in the sample specify the same CDR3. The chain has TRBV10-3 and TRBJ1-2; D remains ambiguous. CDR1 ENHRY and CDR2 SYGVKD come from the germline V gene. Trimming removed 0 bases from V and 1 base from J, with 6 bases in between. This CDR3 has 14 amino acids. The CDR3 loop is CAISESTRNYGYTF. The CDR3 nucleotides are TGTGCCATCAGTGAGTCGACTCGTAACTATGGCTACACCTTC.

This clone was detected a few times. This sequence joins TRBV5-8 and TRBJ2-2; 9 bases are a match to TRBD1. Looked up from germline, CDR1 is SGHTS and CDR2 is YDEGEE. CDR3 length equals 13 residues. After removal of 3 bases from V and 7 bases from J, the junction contained 1 base not matched to a gene. CDR3 sequence: CASSSTGGGELFF. The DNA of the CDR3 is TGTGCCAGCAGCTCGACAGGGGGCGGGGAGCTGTTTTTT.

The chain carries TRBV28 and TRBJ2-2, with a possible D match to TRBD1 (6 bases). V was shortened by 3 bases and J by 6 bases, with 11 bases between the two germline ends. CDR3 size: 14 residues. Germline CDR1 reads MDHEN; CDR2 reads SYDVKM. The CDR3 region has the DNA TGTGCCAGCAGTTTCCGCAGGGGCTCCGGGGAGCTGTTTTTT. It translates to CASSFRRGSGELFF.

As for this clone: The sample holds other DNA sequences that translate to the same CDR3. V and J are TRBV9 and TRBJ1-1; D unclear. This CDR3 comprises 13 residues. V lost 0 bases, J lost 2 bases, and 5 bases lay in between. Germline lookup yields CDR1 SGDLS and CDR2 YYNGEE. The CDR3 reads CASSVALNTEAFF. In DNA form, the CDR3 reads TGTGCCAGCAGCGTAGCACTTAACACTGAAGCTTTCTTT. The full variable domain, with the rest looked up from reference TRBV9 and TRBJ1-1, is DSGVTQTPKHLITATGQRVTLRCSPRSGDLSVYWYQQSLDQGLQFLIQYYNGEERAKGNILERFSAQQFPDLHSELNLSSLELGDSALYFCASSVALNTEAFFGQGTRLTVV.

This chain uses TRBV27 with TRBJ2-3, with TRBD2 matching 12 bases. Trimming removed 6 bases from V and 2 bases from J; junction bases left unmatched: 12. CDR3 length equals 18 residues. Germline V gene data show CDR1 as MNHEY and CDR2 as SMNVEV (reference sequence). In nucleotides, the CDR3 is TGTGCCAGCAGGAGGGGTGGACTAGCGGGGACCTACACAGATACGCAGTATTTT. This gives the protein CASRRGGLAGTYTDTQYF.

This clone was seen a handful of times. V gene TRBV5-1 combines with J gene TRBJ2-1, with D uncertain. CDR3 length: 11 amino acids. Germline CDR1 reads SGHRS; CDR2 reads YFSETQ. V was shortened by 1 base and J by 10 bases, with 6 bases between the two germline ends. Here the CDR3 DNA reads TGCGCCAGCAGCTTGTTCGGGGAGCAGTTCTTC. As protein: CASSLFGEQFF. Variable domain in full (rest from reference TRBV5-1 and TRBJ2-1): KAGVTQTPRYLIKTRGQQVTLSCSPISGHRSVSWYQQTPGQGLQFLFEYFSETQRNKGNFPGRFSGRQFSNSRSEMNVSTLELGDSALYLCASSLFGEQFFGPGTRLTVL.

The chain combines TRBV11-2 with TRBJ2-5; D may be TRBD2 (7 bases). In germline, CDR1 is SGHAT, CDR2 FQNNGV. V was shortened by 5 bases and J by 4 bases, with 20 bases between the two germline ends. CDR3 length: 16 amino acids. The CDR3 bases are TGTGCCAGCAGCCCCGGGTCTAGGGGGGGCAGAGAGACCCAGTACTTC. This gives the protein CASSPGSRGGRETQYF.

Concerning this clone: Other DNA variants within this sample encode the same CDR3. This chain uses TRBV3-1 (or the pseudogene TRBV3-2) with TRBJ2-7; 10 bases match TRBD2. Trimming removed 2 bases from V and 2 bases from J; junction bases left unmatched: 0. The CDR3 consists of 14 residues. Germline V gene data show CDR1 as LGHDT and CDR2 as YNNKEL (reference sequence). CDR3 protein: CASSQSGGAYEQYF. The CDR3 DNA reads TGTGCCAGCAGCCAAAGCGGGGGGGCCTACGAGCAGTACTTC.

This sequence joins TRBV6-5 and TRBJ1-1; no reliable D call. V lost 6 bases to trimming and J lost 4 bases, with 6 bases between them. The CDR3 has 11 residues. Germline V lookup: CDR1 MNHEY, CDR2 SVGAGI. The CDR3 DNA reads as TGTGCCAGCAGCCCCTCCACTGAAGCTTTCTTT. Translating gives CASSPSTEAFF.